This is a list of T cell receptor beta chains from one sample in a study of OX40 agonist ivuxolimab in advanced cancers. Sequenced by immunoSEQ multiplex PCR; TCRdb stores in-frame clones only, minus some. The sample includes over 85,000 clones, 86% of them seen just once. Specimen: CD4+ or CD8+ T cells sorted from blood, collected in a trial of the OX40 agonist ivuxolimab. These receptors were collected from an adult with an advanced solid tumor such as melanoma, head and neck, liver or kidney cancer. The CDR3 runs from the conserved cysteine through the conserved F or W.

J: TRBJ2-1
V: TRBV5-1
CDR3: CASRPTRVAVNEQFF

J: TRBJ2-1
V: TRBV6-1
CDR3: CASSEALTGSYNEQFF

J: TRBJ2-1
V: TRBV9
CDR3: CASSLGTGGHNEQFF

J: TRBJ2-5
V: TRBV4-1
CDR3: CASSPPGTSGSETQYF

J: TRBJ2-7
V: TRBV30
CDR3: CAWTKRQVWGEQYF

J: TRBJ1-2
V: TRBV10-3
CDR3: CAIAGTFSPLTNYGYTF

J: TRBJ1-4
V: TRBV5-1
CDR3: CASSLEGQGFEKLFF

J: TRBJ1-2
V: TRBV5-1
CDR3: CASSTDRYYGYTF

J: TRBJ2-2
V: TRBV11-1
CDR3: CASSGTSGSAGELFF

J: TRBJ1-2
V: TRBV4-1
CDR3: CASSQGVGGIYGYTF

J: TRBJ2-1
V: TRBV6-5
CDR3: CASSYSWTSSQNEQFF

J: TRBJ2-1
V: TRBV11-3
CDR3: CASSLLAGGNEQFF

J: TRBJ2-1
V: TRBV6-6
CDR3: CASSYGAHNEQFF

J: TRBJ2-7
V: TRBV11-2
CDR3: CASSPRNSGSTNEQYF

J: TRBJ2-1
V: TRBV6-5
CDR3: CASRTPGGFNEQFF

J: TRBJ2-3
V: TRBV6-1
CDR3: CASSEGEGADTQYF

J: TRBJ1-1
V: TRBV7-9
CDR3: CASSLAEAFF

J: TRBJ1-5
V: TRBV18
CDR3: CASSPFGHLNQPQHF

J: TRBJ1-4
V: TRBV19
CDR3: CASSIPTRTFRAGTDNEKLFF

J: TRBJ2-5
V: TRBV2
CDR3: CASRRDGIQETQYF

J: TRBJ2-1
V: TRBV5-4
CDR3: CASSFRGGSYNEQFF

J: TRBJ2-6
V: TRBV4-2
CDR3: CASSQDRTSGANVLTF

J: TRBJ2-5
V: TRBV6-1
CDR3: CASTLETQYF

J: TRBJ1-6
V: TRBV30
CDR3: CAWSLGSRNNSPLHF

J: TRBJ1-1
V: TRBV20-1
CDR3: CSAAAPTEAFF

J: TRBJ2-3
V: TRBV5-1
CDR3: CASRSSTSGAGTDTQYF

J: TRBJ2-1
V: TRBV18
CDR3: CASSPLGPPGNEQFF

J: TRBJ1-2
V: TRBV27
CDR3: CASSRTILYGGYTF

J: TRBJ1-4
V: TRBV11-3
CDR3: CASSLRRGAGEKLFF

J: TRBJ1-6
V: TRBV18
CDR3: CASSPMDRASRTLHF

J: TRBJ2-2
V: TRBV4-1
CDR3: CASRSRAGELFF

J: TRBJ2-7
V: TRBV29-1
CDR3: CSARRSYEQYF

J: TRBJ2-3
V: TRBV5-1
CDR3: CASSRLAGPRGTDTQYF

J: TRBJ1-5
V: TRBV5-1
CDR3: CASSPTGVNQPQHF

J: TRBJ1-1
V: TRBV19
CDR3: CASKTGAGTEAFF

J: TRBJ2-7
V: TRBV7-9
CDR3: CASSPTSGSSYEQYF

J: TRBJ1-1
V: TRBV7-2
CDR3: CASSSQGGNTEAFF

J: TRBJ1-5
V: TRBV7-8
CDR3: CASSLGRNSNQPQHF

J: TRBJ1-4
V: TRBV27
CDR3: CASRDGTWGNEKLFF

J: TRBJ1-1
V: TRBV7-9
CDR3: CASSFFTGVDTEAFF

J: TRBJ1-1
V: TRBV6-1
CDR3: CASSLHRDRNTEAFF

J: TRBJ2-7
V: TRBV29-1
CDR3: CSVGTHSYEQYF

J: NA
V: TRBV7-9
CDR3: CASSYDSSYEQYF

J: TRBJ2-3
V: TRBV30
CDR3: CAWSGRLAGGGTQYF

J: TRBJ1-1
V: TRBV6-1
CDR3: CASMVTFNTEAFF

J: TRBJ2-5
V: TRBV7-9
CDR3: CASSSGQGWETQYF

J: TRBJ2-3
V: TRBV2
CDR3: CASRLSLAGETDTQYF

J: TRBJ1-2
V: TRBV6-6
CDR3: CASSYPGDTNYGYTF

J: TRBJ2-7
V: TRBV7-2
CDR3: CASRPGTALSYEQYF

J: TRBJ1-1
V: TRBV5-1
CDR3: CASSYGTASPEAFF